This TCR beta chain was profiled in a study of early T cells in non-severe SARS-CoV-2 infection. Study as a whole: The authors sequenced bulk RNA from unsorted whole blood, leaving chains unpaired.

With 5 bases clipped from V and 2 bases from J, the junction kept 10 bases outside the gene matches. The CDR3 is made up of 17 amino acids. Per the germline V gene, CDR1 is LNHNV and CDR2 is YYDKDF (reference sequence). Study results and caveats: The study's VDJdb matching favored anti-spike CD8 responses and missed private and CD4 specificities.

The TCR library protocol attached unique molecular identifiers to the individual cDNA molecules. TCRdb processed the 5' RACE reads anew with MiXCR; each CDR3 protein has one entry. The sample holds some 77,000 distinct CDR3 sequences, around 5% seen once. This clonotype was found a few times. Its antigen is as yet unknown. J is TRBJ1-4 and V is TRBV15; 8 bases match TRBD1. The receptor comes from an adult who was a healthcare worker with PCR-confirmed SARS-CoV-2 infection or an uninfected control (not recorded which). The specimen was whole blood, collected at baseline. CDR3 bases: TGTGCCACCAGCGGTTCGGACAGGGTTTTGACTAATGAAAAACTGTTTTTT. Translated: CATSGSDRVLTNEKLFF. Drawing the rest from reference TRBV15 and TRBJ1-4, the complete variable domain is DAMVIQNPRYQVTQFGKPVTLSCSQTLNHNVMYWYQQKSSQAPKLLFHYYDKDFNNEADTPDNFQSRRPNTSFCFLDIRSPGLGDTAMYLCATSGSDRVLTNEKLFFGSGTQLSVL.